Sequencing of this TCR beta chain was carried out in a study of vaccination and CD4 T cells after COVID-19. Study details: Overlapping spike peptides of SARS-CoV-2, HCoV-NL63, HCoV-OC43 and HCoV-229E were used, and cells were stimulated with them.

There are a few counts of this clonotype. What it binds is not known. V was pared by 2 bases and J by 7 bases, with 2 bases of the junction left unmatched. Germline V lookup: CDR1 SGHNT, CDR2 YYREEE (reference sequence). The CDR3 has 13 amino acids. The treatment: roughly 10-day PBMC culture with coronavirus spike peptide pools or control peptides (ViraFEST assay). Negative-selection isolation of CD4+ T cells was performed after 10 to 11 days of culture. Cultured CD4+ T-cell DNA underwent Oncomine TCR Beta short-read sequencing. From cultured CD4+ T cells, genomic DNA was extracted. TCRdb re-analysed the PCR reads in MiXCR, keeping a single row per CDR3 protein. The sample comprises approximately 17,000 distinct CDR3 sequences, around a third of which are singletons, and 14% to 15% rests with the top ten.

The clonotype originates from a human donor with COVID-19. The sample comprised cultured CD4+ T cells from blood. The genes are TRBV5-4 and TRBJ2-1, with TRBD2 matching 8 bases. The CDR3 nucleotides read TGTGCCAGCAGCTTTTCGGGGGGGAATGAGCAGTTCTTC. This codes for CASSFSGGNEQFF.